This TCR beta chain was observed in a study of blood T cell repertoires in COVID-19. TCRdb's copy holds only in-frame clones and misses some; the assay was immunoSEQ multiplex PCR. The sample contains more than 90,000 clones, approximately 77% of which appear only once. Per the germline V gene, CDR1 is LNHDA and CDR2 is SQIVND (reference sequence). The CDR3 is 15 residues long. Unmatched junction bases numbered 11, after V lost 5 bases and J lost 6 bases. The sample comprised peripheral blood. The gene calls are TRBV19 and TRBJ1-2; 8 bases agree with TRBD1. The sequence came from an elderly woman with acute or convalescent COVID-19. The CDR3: CASSLGQGSWDGYTF. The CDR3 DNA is TGTGCCAGTAGTCTCGGACAGGGTAGTTGGGATGGCTACACCTTC.